A few counts support the clone carrying this T cell receptor (beta chain). Its specificity is not known. Per germline, CDR1 LNHDA and CDR2 SQIVND (reference sequence). The CDR3 extends over 13 amino acids. V lost 6 bases, J lost 6 bases, and 3 bases stayed unmatched. This record comes from a study of T cell repertoires in cytomegalovirus infection. The wider study: Well-studied HLA-B-restricted CMV epitopes were used in the study alongside recently identified HLA-C-restricted ones. Matching HLA type, along with CMV infection, was indicated by public TCR beta signatures. Study-wide results and caveats: HLA-C-restricted CMV-specific TCR beta clonotypes were dominant in the ex vivo response.

TCRdb called the reads again in MiXCR, with one record for every CDR3 protein. This sample carries approximately 590,000 distinct CDR3 sequences, 40% of them seen once, and the ten largest clones take roughly 50%. The material sequenced was cultured PBMCs, taken from culture after CMV antigen stimulation. This receptor was taken from a human donor in good health (CMV status not recorded). Some clones in this sample may be carry-over from other donors' samples. The chain is built from TRBV19 and TRBJ2-3; 10 bases are shared with TRBD2. In DNA form, the CDR3 reads TGTGCCAGTAGAGGGACTAGCGCTGATACGCAGTATTTT. It is translated as CASRGTSADTQYF.